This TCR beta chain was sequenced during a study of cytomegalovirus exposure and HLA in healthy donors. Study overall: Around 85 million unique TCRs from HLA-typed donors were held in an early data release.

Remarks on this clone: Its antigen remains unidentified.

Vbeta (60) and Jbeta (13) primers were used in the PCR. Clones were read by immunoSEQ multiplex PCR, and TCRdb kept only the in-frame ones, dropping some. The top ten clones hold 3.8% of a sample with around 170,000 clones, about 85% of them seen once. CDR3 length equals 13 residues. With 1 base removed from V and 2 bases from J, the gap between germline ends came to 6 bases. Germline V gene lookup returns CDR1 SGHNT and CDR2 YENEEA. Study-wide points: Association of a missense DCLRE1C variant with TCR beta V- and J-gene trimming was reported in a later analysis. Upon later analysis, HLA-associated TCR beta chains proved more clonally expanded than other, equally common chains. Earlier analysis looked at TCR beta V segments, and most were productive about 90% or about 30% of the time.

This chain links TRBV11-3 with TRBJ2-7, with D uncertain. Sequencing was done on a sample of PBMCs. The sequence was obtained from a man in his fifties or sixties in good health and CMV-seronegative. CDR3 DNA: TGTGCCAGCAGCTTAGCCCCCGCCTACGAGCAGTACTTC. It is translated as CASSLAPAYEQYF.